This T cell receptor beta chain emerged from a study of T-cell memory formation after mild COVID-19. One entry per CDR3 protein results from TCRdb running MiXCR on the 5' RACE reads. Of 470,000 or so distinct CDR3 sequences detected, about 20% appear once; the ten largest clones hold approximately 8.1%. V lost 0 bases, J lost 2 bases, and 6 bases stayed unmatched. The germline gives CDR1 SGHVS, CDR2 FQNEAQ. The CDR3 length is 17 residues. The TCR was taken from an adult woman who had mild COVID-19 (a few samples of this study predate the infection). Cell type and time point are not known. The V and J genes are TRBV7-8 and TRBJ2-3, with 9 bases identical to TRBD2. Source material: PBMCs or a T cell subset sorted from them (not recorded which). The CDR3 DNA follows: TGTGCCAGCAGCTTAGCATGGGTAGCGGGGGCCACAGATACGCAGTATTTT. As protein: CASSLAWVAGATDTQYF. Drawing the rest from reference TRBV7-8 and TRBJ2-3, the complete variable domain is GAGVSQSPRYKVAKRGQDVALRCDPISGHVSLFWYQQALGQGPEFLTYFQNEAQLDKSGLPSDRFFAERPEGSVSTLKIQRTQQEDSAVYLCASSLAWVAGATDTQYFGPGTRLTVL.